The rows below give T cell receptor beta chains drawn from one sample of a study of blood T cell repertoires in COVID-19. Sequencing used immunoSEQ multiplex PCR; TCRdb keeps in-frame clones, though not all of them. The sample holds more than 95,000 clones; approximately 83% are singletons and the top ten take approximately 3.6%. Input material: peripheral blood. The source is an elderly woman with active or convalescent COVID-19. Each CDR3 is given with its conserved first and last residue. The D gene is left open where the match is weak. The size of a clone is reported for some rows only, either as once, few or many, or as a class for expanded clones.

>.|TRBJ1-1|TRBD1|TRBV5-1
TGCGCCAGCGGATCGGTCGGGACAGGGGACATCGGGGAAGCTTTCTTT
CASGSVGTGDIGEAFF
>few|TRBJ1-1|TRBD1|TRBV11-1
TGTGCCAGCAGCGGCTTCAGGGGGAAGACTGAAGCTTTCTTT
CASSGFRGKTEAFF
>.|TRBJ2-7|TRBD1|TRBV6-5
TGTGCCAGCAGTACGCTACGGGACAGGGACTACGAGCAGTACTTC
CASSTLRDRDYEQYF
>.|TRBJ2-5|.|TRBV6-2/TRBV6-3
TGTGCCAGCAGTTACTCGATAAATTCGGGGACACCAGACTTC
CASSYSINSGTPDF
>.|TRBJ1-5|.|TRBV9
TGTGCCAGCAGCGCCGACAGCCATAGCAATCAGCCCCAGCATTTT
CASSADSHSNQPQHF
>.|TRBJ2-7|.|TRBV28
TGTGCCAGCAGTTTAATAGGCGGACACTACGAGCAGTACTTC
CASSLIGGHYEQYF
>once|TRBJ2-7|TRBD2|TRBV4-2
TGTGCCAGCAGCCAAGAACTAGCGGGAGCCAGCTCCTACGAGCAGTACTTC
CASSQELAGASSYEQYF
>few|TRBJ2-5|.|TRBV27
TGTGCCAGCAGTTGGGCGCAGGGAGGTTCTGGCTCCCAAGAGACCCAGTACTTC
CASSWAQGGSGSQETQYF
>.|TRBJ1-1|TRBD1|TRBV28
TGTGCCAGCAGTTTAGACAGGGTCACTGAAGCTTTCTTT
CASSLDRVTEAFF
>.|TRBJ2-5|TRBD1|TRBV19
TGTGCCAGTAGTATAGTGGGACAGGGGGCCCAGTACTTC
CASSIVGQGAQYF
>.|TRBJ2-2|.|TRBV5-1
TGCGCCAGCAGCCGATCAGGGGAGAGAGGCACCGGGGAGCTGTTTTTT
CASSRSGERGTGELFF